This entry concerns a single TCR beta chain. Its antigen is unknown. This CDR3 is also generated by other DNA sequences in the sample. This entry is derived from a study of shared clonotypes between healthy human individuals. Study background: Plates per donor: three CD4 naive, three CD4 memory, two CD8 naive, one CD8 memory. General study findings and limits: Although depth was large, rarefaction showed that sequencing of the sorted subsets was incomplete.

The CDR3 is 15 residues long. From germline, CDR1 is LGHNA and CDR2 YNFKEQ. The V end was cut by 3 bases, the J end by 2 bases, with 14 bases between. In the authors' methods: Filtering differed, since immunoSEQ gave only junction sequences and no quality scores. Data came from immunoSEQ multiplex PCR; TCRdb stores just in-frame clones and leaves some out. V, J and clone size reflect that table, while D and trimming were determined from the DNA. The sample lists about 520,000 clones, approximately 94% seen once, with approximately 0.067% in the top ten. Material for sequencing was naive CD4+ T cells sorted from blood. Documented subset: CD45RA+ positively selected. The chain links TRBV4-2 to TRBJ2-7, with D perhaps TRBD2 (7 bases). This receptor was identified in a woman in her 30s in good health. DNA of the CDR3: TGTGCCAGCAGCCAGGGGGCTAGCGGAACCTACGAGCAGTACTTC. This sequence encodes CASSQGASGTYEQYF.